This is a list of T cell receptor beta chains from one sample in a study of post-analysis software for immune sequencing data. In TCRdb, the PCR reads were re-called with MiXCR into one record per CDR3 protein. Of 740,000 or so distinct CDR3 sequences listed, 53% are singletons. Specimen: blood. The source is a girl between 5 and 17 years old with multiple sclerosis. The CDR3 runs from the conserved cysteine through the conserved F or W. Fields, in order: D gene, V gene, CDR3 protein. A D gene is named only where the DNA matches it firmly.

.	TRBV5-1	CASSVSLNTEAFF
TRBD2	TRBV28	CATNGGNEQFF
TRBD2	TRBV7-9	CASRQLGLAEYEQYF
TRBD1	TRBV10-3	CAIRLGTANSYEQYF
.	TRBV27	CASTTGSETQYF
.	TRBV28	CATHRGTYEQYF
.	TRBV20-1	CSANNPQEETQYF
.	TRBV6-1	CASSPAGLVGADTQYF
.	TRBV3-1	CASSPTPGADNEQFF
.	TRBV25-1	CASSNHGRYQETQYF
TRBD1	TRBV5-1	CASSPGTGGKGIQYF
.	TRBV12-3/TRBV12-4	CASRGGQGNTEAFF
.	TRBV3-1	CASSQRLDTQYF
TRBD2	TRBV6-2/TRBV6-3	CASSSRTSGLIYEQFF
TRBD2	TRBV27	CASSPGTSGRVRYF
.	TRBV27	CASSPTLPIRAEQYF
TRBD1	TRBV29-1	CSVEVGGTGAYF
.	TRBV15	CATMHEATSYEQYF
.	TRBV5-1	CASSLEGTTSSGQYF
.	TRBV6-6	CASSPVEGQPQHF
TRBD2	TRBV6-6	CASTHRGLAGVEQYF
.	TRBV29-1	CSVGGGGVNTEAFF
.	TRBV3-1	CASSHSSSGYEQYF
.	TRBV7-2	CASSLKSPPVRDNQPQHF
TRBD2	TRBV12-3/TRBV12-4	CASSSGTSGGYNEQFF
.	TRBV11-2	CASSSQGNNQPQHF
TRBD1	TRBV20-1	CSARGTGGTYGYTF
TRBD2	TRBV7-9	CASSRWGGRLTDTQYF
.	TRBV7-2	CASSLDSPNGYTF
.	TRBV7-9	CASSHRDEKLFF
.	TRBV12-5	CASGPDRSYEQYF
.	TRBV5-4	CASGSRDGHEFF
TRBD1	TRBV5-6	CASSGDRGRPDTEAFF
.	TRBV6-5	CASSYTRFGTTMNTEAFF
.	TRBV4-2	CASSQVNSEGYTF
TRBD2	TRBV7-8	CASTPTSGGGTQYF
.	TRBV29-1	CSVEDRRFHETQYF
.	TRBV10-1	CASTGGGGIAKNIQYF
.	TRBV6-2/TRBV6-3	CASSLSLASDITDTQYF
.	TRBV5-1	CASSEGPTSYQETQYF
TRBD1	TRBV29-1	CSGGQGGTDTQYF
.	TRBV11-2	CASSFGVETQYF
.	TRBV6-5	CASSNPVGRETLRTDTQYF
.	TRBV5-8	CATKLRQNYEQYF
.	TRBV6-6	CASSALWALKDYGYTF
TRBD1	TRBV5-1	CASSLPKPKDRERSGANVLTF
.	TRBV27	CASGSPSGANVLTF
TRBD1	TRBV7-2	CASSFRTGGKETQYF
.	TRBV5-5	CASSPPGLAYEQYF
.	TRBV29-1	CSVTQWDGAGYTF
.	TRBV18	CASSPGIGSPETQYF
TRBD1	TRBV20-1	CSAREGTGPYEQYF
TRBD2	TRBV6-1	CASSAHPTSGGARETQYF
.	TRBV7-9	CASSRTGFNQPQHF